Shown below are 24 T cell receptor beta chains from a single sample sequenced in a study of early stage breast cancer tumors. Sequencing was performed with immunoSEQ multiplex PCR; in TCRdb, only in-frame clones are kept and a portion is missing. The sample includes over 20,000 clones, 55% to 80% seen only once; the top ten take more than 9%. Input material: breast tumor tissue. The receptor set was obtained from a person in their 60s with breast cancer.

The chain carries TRBV28 and TRBJ2-7, with D possibly TRBD2 on 5 matching bases. V gave up 2 bases and J gave up 2 bases, with 10 bases separating them. Germline V lookup: CDR1 MDHEN, CDR2 SYDVKM. The length of the CDR3 is 14 residues. This chain's CDR3 is CASSLEGATYEQYF. CDR3 DNA sequence: TGTGCCAGCAGTTTAGAGGGAGCGACCTACGAGCAGTACTTC.

Here the CDR3 DNA reads TGTGCCAGCAGTACCCTTACAGAGTACGAGCAGTACTTC. It codes for CASSTLTEYEQYF. The chain is built from TRBV27 and TRBJ2-7, with D hard to call. CDR3 length equals 13 residues. The V and J ends lost 5 bases and 4 bases respectively, with 12 bases between them. CDR1 and CDR2 from the germline V gene are MNHEY and SMNVEV (reference sequence).

This clone was counted only a few times. This chain joins TRBV2 and TRBJ1-2; the match to TRBD1 covers 9 bases. Per germline, CDR1 SNHLY and CDR2 FYNNEI. With 7 bases clipped from V and 0 bases from J, the junction kept 3 bases outside the gene matches. This CDR3 has 14 amino acids. The CDR3 sequence: CASIGQGSNYGYTF. In nucleotides, the CDR3 is TGTGCCAGCATAGGACAGGGGTCTAACTATGGCTACACCTTC.

The chain employs TRBV7-3 and TRBJ1-1; TRBD1 is a possible D gene (5 bases). This CDR3 comprises 13 residues. Looked up from germline, CDR1 is SGHTA and CDR2 is FQGTGA. Trimming stripped 6 bases from V and 1 base from J, with 9 bases between. CDR3 sequence: CASSTQGNTEAFF. The CDR3 bases are TGTGCCAGCAGTACGCAGGGGAACACTGAAGCTTTCTTT.

The CDR3 sequence: CASSVVASSTDTQYF. The DNA of the CDR3 is TGTGCCAGCAGCGTAGTAGCGAGTAGCACAGATACGCAGTATTTT. The V gene is TRBV9, the J gene TRBJ2-3, with a tentative D call TRBD2 (5 bases). V was trimmed by 0 bases and J by 0 bases, leaving 8 bases between them. The germline gives CDR1 SGDLS, CDR2 YYNGEE. The CDR3 runs to 15 residues.

J is TRBJ2-7 and V is TRBV30; 11 bases map to TRBD1. The CDR3 runs 14 residues. Germline V gives CDR1 GTSNPN, CDR2 SVGIG (reference sequence). V shed 8 bases, J shed 0 bases, and the junction held 6 bases outside the gene matches. The CDR3 DNA reads as TGTGCCCGAGGAGGGACAGGGGGCTCCTACGAGCAGTACTTC. This gives the protein CARGGTGGSYEQYF.

The chain joins TRBV5-1 to TRBJ1-2; 9 bases agree with TRBD1. After removal of 5 bases from V and 6 bases from J, the junction contained 5 bases not matched to a gene. This CDR3 contains 13 residues. Germline assignment: CDR1 SGHRS and CDR2 YFSETQ. The CDR3 reads CASRRDRDHGYTF. In nucleotides, the CDR3 is TGCGCCAGCAGGCGGGACAGGGACCATGGCTACACCTTC.

The CDR3 region has the DNA TGCGCCAGCAGCTCCTGGGGACAGAGCACAGATACGCAGTATTTT. Translated: CASSSWGQSTDTQYF. The genes are TRBV5-1 and TRBJ2-3, with TRBD1 identical over 7 bases. V was clipped by 3 bases and J by 0 bases; unmatched bases: 4. From germline, CDR1 is SGHRS and CDR2 YFSETQ. The CDR3 length is 15 residues.

The chain joins TRBV7-2 to TRBJ2-5, with TRBD2 matching 11 bases. V shed 4 bases and J 4 bases; nucleotides not matched to a gene: 8. Germline V gene lookup returns CDR1 SGHTA and CDR2 FQGNSA. The CDR3 is made up of 16 amino acids. The CDR3 DNA follows: TGTGCCAGCAGCTCGACTAGCGGGATCTCGGGAGAGACCCAGTACTTC. This gives the protein CASSSTSGISGETQYF.

This sequence joins TRBV19 and TRBJ2-5; 11 nucleotides match TRBD2. From germline, CDR1 is LNHDA and CDR2 SQIVND (reference sequence). CDR3 length equals 18 residues. J was trimmed by 4 bases and V by 0 bases; bases with no gene match: 10. The CDR3 nucleotides are TGTGCCAGTAGTATAGATATCCGCCGACTAGCGGGACGAGAGACCCAGTACTTC. It is translated as CASSIDIRRLAGRETQYF.

DNA of the CDR3: TGTGCCAGCAGCTTGCCGGCGGGGCAAGAGACCCAGTACTTC. Translating gives CASSLPAGQETQYF. The J gene is TRBJ2-5, the V gene TRBV5-4; D perhaps matches TRBD2 (6 bases). Germline V gene sequence: CDR1 SGHNT, CDR2 YYREEE (reference sequence). V lost 1 base and J lost 2, with 9 bases in between. The length of the CDR3 is 14 residues.

The gene calls are TRBV5-6 and TRBJ1-5; 7 bases line up with TRBD1. This CDR3 spans 13 amino acids. Germline CDR1 and CDR2: SGHDT and YYEEEE. The V and J ends lost 2 bases and 7 bases, in that order; junction bases with no gene match: 3. The CDR3 DNA reads TGTGCCAGCAGCTTTGACAGGGAGCAGCCCCAGCATTTT. Its translation is CASSFDREQPQHF. Full variable domain (remainder filled in from reference TRBV5-6 and TRBJ1-5): DAGVTQSPTHLIKTRGQQVTLRCSPKSGHDTVSWYQQALGQGPQFIFQYYEEEERQRGNFPDRFSGHQFPNYSSELNVNALLLGDSALYLCASSFDREQPQHFGDGTRLSIL.

The rearrangement links TRBV18 to TRBJ2-7; 11 bases map to TRBD1. The CDR3 consists of 13 residues. With V trimmed by 3 bases and J by 7 bases, 2 bases remained unmatched. Germline-derived CDR1 and CDR2 are KGHSH and LQKENI. Here the CDR3 DNA reads TGTGCCAGCTCACCTCGGGACAGGGGGGAGCAGTACTTC. It translates to CASSPRDRGEQYF.

The chain combines TRBV21-1 with TRBJ2-7; the D call in the table, TRBD2, was not verified against the DNA. TRBV21-1 is a recognized pseudogene. There are 16 residues in the CDR3. CDR3 loop: CASSNSGSSGSYEQYF. The DNA for the CDR3 is TGTGCCAGCAGCAATAGCGGGAGTTCGGGATCCTACGAGCAGTACTTC.

The V call is TRBV7-2, the J call TRBJ2-1, with D perhaps matching TRBD1 (5 bases). Trimming took 3 bases from V and 4 from J, leaving 7 bases between them. The CDR3 covers 13 residues. Germline-derived CDR1 and CDR2 are SGHTA and FQGNSA. In DNA form, the CDR3 reads TGTGCCAGCAGCTTCGACAGTTACAATGAGCAGTTCTTC. This codes for CASSFDSYNEQFF.

The table lists this clone with many counts. The J gene is TRBJ1-2, the V gene TRBV7-2; D remains unclear. The germline V and J ends were trimmed by 5 bases and 8 bases, with 9 bases remaining between them. From germline, CDR1 is SGHTA and CDR2 FQGNSA. The CDR3 is 11 amino acids. CDR3 in amino acids: CASSRVRGYTF. The DNA for the CDR3 is TGTGCCAGCAGCCGGGTGCGGGGCTACACCTTC.

The chain joins TRBV2 to TRBJ1-4, with 7 bases lining up with TRBD1. This CDR3 has 13 residues. After removal of 6 bases from V and 8 bases from J, the junction contained 6 bases not matched to a gene. Germline values: CDR1 SNHLY, CDR2 FYNNEI. The CDR3 DNA follows: TGTGCCAGCAGGGACAGGAGAGGGGAAAAACTGTTTTTT. Protein product: CASRDRRGEKLFF.

This clone was seen a few times. V is TRBV25-1 and J is TRBJ1-5, with 9 bases lining up with TRBD1. With 8 bases clipped from V and 2 bases from J, the junction kept 16 bases outside the gene matches. Germline CDR1 MGHDK, CDR2 SYGVNS. The CDR3 totals 18 residues. CDR3 DNA: TGTGCCAGCCCCCCCGGGACAGGGATTATTTTTGGCAATCAGCCCCAGCATTTT. Its translation is CASPPGTGIIFGNQPQHF. The whole variable domain, filled in from reference TRBV25-1 and TRBJ1-5, reads EADIYQTPRYLVIGTGKKITLECSQTMGHDKMYWYQQDPGMELHLIHYSYGVNSTEKGDLSSESTVSRIRTEHFPLTLESARPSHTSQYLCASPPGTGIIFGNQPQHFGDGTRLSIL.

To note about this clone: Because the CDR3's place on the DNA is in doubt, the DNA is left out and the CDR3 is given as listed by TCRdb. The chain uses TRBV20-1 and TRBJ2-7; no DNA check was done on the table's D call, TRBD2. Germline CDR1 DFQATT, CDR2 SNEGSKA (reference sequence). The CDR3 sequence runs 11 residues, both termini included. CDR3 protein: CSASVAGGSPF.

The rearrangement uses TRBV5-8 and TRBJ1-3; D might be TRBD1 (6 bases). CDR3 length equals 16 residues. The V and J ends lost 3 bases and 5 bases respectively, with 18 bases between them. Germline CDR1 reads SGHTS; CDR2 reads YDEGEE. CDR3 DNA: TGTGCCAGCAGCTACCGGGACACTCACCCCAGAAACACCATATATTTT. The encoded protein is CASSYRDTHPRNTIYF.

The chain couples TRBV19 to TRBJ1-2, with D uncertain. Germline lookup yields CDR1 LNHDA and CDR2 SQIVND (reference sequence). The CDR3 has 12 residues. V was shortened by 0 bases and J by 8 bases, with 7 bases between the two germline ends. The CDR3 reads CASSIEGGGYTF. The CDR3 coding sequence is TGTGCCAGTAGTATAGAGGGAGGAGGCTACACCTTC.

The chain has TRBV2 and TRBJ2-1, with D tentatively TRBD2 (5 bases). This CDR3 has 15 amino acids. Germline loops: CDR1 SNHLY, CDR2 FYNNEI. The V end was cut by 1 base, the J end by 3 bases, with 10 bases between. The CDR3 DNA is TGTGCCAGCAGTGAAGGAGCGACTAACTACAATGAGCAGTTCTTC. Amino acids: CASSEGATNYNEQFF. Using reference TRBV2 and TRBJ2-1 for the parts outside the CDR3, the full variable domain is EPEVTQTPSHQVTQMGQEVILRCVPISNHLYFYWYRQILGQKVEFLVSFYNNEISEKSEIFDDQFSVERPDGSNFTLKIRSTKLEDSAMYFCASSEGATNYNEQFFGPGTRLTVL.

Here the CDR3 reads CASSLESYFQETQYF. CDR3 DNA sequence: TGTGCCAGCAGCTTAGAATCCTATTTCCAAGAGACCCAGTACTTC. This rearrangement joins TRBV7-2 to TRBJ2-5; no reliable D call. V was pared by 1 base and J by 1 base, with 10 bases between. The CDR3 has 15 residues. Germline values: CDR1 SGHTA, CDR2 FQGNSA.

The chain employs TRBV6-5 and TRBJ2-7, with 8 bases that match TRBD1. V lost 4 bases and J lost 6; bases outside the gene matches: 5. The germline CDR1 and CDR2 sequences are MNHEY and SVGAGI. The CDR3 totals 13 residues. The CDR3 spells CASSSQGAGEQYF. CDR3 coding DNA: TGTGCCAGCAGTTCGCAGGGGGCGGGCGAGCAGTACTTC.